A single T cell receptor (beta chain) is shown here with its context. Its target is not known. The sample originates from a study of T cells after yellow fever vaccination. Whole-study context: SMART-Seq v4 Ultra Low Input prepared the low-cell-number fractions. Findings and limits, study-wide: Contamination by abundant bulk-population clonotypes could be present in FACS-sorted repertoires. There was a small share of clonotypes that showed up in both the CD4 and CD8 compartments.

5'RACE template switching generated TCR cDNA, adding a universal primer site and UMIs. Each CDR3 protein gets one entry after TCRdb re-called the 5' RACE reads with MiXCR. This table holds some 300,000 distinct CDR3 sequences, 7.5% to 9% found once. Germline values: CDR1 LNHDA, CDR2 SQIVND (reference sequence). V shed 8 bases, J shed 2 bases, and the junction held 5 bases outside the gene matches. The CDR3 has 14 amino acids. The chain carries TRBV19 and TRBJ2-3; 9 bases are a match to TRBD1. The source is a man between 18 and 35 years old who received the YFV17D yellow fever vaccine. The sample in question was CD4+ T cells sorted from PBMCs, obtained 5 days after the yellow fever booster vaccination. CDR3 sequence (DNA): TGTGCCAGTGGAGACAGGGGGGTCACAGATACGCAGTATTTT. Translation: CASGDRGVTDTQYF.